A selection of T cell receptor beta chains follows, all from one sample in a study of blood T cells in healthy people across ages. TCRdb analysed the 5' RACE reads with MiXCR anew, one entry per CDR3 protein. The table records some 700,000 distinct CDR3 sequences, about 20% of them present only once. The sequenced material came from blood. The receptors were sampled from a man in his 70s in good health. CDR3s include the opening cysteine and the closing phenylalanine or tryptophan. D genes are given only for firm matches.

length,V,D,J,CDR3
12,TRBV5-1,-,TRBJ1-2,CASSWDLGGYTF
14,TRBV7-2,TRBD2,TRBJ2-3,CASSSSGGQDTQYF
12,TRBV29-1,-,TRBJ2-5,CSVRDSQETQYF
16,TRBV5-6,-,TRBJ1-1,CASSLVGQPMNTEAFF
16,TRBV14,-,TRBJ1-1,CASSQGGARPHTEAFF
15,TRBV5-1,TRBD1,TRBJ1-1,CASSLSGTGNTGPFF
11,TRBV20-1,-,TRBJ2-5,CSAGVVETQYF
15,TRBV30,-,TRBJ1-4,CAWSEDRTTNEKLFF
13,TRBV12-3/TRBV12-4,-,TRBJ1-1,CASMVTANTEAFF
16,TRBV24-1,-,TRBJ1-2,CTTSDAGHSPFYGYTF
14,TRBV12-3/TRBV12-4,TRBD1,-,CASSLQGALCEQYF
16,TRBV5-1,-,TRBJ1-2,CASSLGSSAANYGYTF
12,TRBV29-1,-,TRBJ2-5,CSGATAKETQYF
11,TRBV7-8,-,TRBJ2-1,CASSPLGMAFF
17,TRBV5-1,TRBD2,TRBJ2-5,CASSTPPGGLFQETQYF
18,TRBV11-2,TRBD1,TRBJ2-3,CASSLATTGGLSTDTQYF
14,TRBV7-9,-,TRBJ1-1,CASRERGANTEAFF
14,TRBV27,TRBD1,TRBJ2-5,CASSRDRDPETQYF
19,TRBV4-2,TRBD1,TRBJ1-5,CASSQERTGILPINQPQHF
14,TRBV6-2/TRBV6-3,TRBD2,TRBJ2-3,CASGRSSGTDTQYF
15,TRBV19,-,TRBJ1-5,CASSIGGGGNQPQHF
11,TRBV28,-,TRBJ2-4,CAGSFHGSQYF
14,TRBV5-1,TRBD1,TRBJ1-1,CASSKGAGDTEAFF
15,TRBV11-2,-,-,CASSPQGPGLNEQYF
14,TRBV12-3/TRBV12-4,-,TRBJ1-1,CASSTQGAGTEAFF
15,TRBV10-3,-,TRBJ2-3,CAISSRDSGADTQYF
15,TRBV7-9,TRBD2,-,CASRTTGTSVNEQFF
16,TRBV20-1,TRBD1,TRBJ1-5,CSAREYGQGGDQPQHF
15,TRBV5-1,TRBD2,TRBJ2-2,CASSARLADGGELFF
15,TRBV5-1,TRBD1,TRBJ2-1,CASSHTGTGGDEQFF
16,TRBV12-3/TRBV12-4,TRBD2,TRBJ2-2,CASSSGLAANTGELFF
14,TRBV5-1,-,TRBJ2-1,CASTTGPQGNEQFF
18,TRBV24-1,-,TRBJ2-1,CATSDLHTGGRGYNEQFF
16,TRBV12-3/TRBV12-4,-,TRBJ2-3,CASSLTRGVRTDTQYF
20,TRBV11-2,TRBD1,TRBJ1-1,CASSHRRGGQGPTSNTEAFF
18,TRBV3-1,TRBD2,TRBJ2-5,CASSQGGGLAGVQETQYF
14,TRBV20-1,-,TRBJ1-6,CSARGNDGNSPLHF
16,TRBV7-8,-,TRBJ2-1,CASSLGSGGAYNEQSF
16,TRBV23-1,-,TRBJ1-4,CASSPDSVSHNEKLFF
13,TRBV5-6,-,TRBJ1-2,CASSTGYHYGYTF
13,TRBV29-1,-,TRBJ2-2,CSVRRANTGELFF
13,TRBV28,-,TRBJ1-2,CASSLLVGYGYTF
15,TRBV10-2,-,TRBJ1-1,CASSDPHRLNTEAFF
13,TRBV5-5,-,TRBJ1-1,CASSWRGDTEAFF
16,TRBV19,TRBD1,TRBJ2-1,CASRPTGVPSYNEQFF
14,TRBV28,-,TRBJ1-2,CASSSSPIARGYTF
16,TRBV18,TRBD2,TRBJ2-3,CASSEGLAGTTDTQYF
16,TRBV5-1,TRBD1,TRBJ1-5,CASSLEGTGFIQPQHF
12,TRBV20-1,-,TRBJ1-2,CRAPGTNYGYTF
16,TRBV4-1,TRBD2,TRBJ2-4,CASSQEAGVPKNIQYF
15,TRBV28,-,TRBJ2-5,CASSSLEGGKETQYF
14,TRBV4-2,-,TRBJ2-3,CASSPGESTDTQYF
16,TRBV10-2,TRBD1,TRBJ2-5,CASRDTGQGIGETQYF
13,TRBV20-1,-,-,CSAHDRQVDEQFF